This TCR beta chain was recorded in a study of cytomegalovirus exposure and HLA in healthy donors. V lost 3 bases to trimming and J lost 6 bases, with 12 bases between them. The CDR3 has 14 residues. CDR1 and CDR2 from the germline V gene are LNHDA and SQIVND (reference sequence). The primer mix had 60 Vbeta and 13 Jbeta primers. The assay was immunoSEQ multiplex PCR, and TCRdb's table has in-frame clones only and misses some. This listing includes 110,000 to 150,000 clones. Sequenced input: PBMCs. The V gene is TRBV19, the J gene TRBJ1-5; no definite D call. This TCR derives from a male donor in good health and CMV-seronegative. The CDR3 protein is CASSILEGTQPQHF. The CDR3 region has the DNA TGTGCCAGTAGTATCCTTGAGGGAACTCAGCCCCAGCATTTT.